The rows below give T cell receptor beta chains drawn from one sample of a study of blood T cell repertoires in COVID-19. Assay: immunoSEQ multiplex PCR; the TCRdb copy retains only in-frame clones and omits some. The sample shows around 220,000 clones, 80% to 90% of them seen only once. Sequencing used peripheral blood. Source of these receptors: an elderly woman with acute or convalescent COVID-19. The CDR3 runs from the conserved cysteine through the conserved F or W. Each record gives: J gene, clone size, CDR3 length, V gene, D gene, CDR3 protein, CDR3 DNA. A D gene is named only where the DNA matches it firmly. Clone sizes are given selectively: once, few, many, or a class where the clone is expanded.

J: TRBJ2-3; size: .; length: 15; V: TRBV10-3; D: TRBD2; CDR3: CAISAGSGSTDTQYF; DNA: TGTGCCATCAGTGCCGGTAGCGGGAGTACAGATACGCAGTATTTT
J: TRBJ2-2; size: .; length: 14; V: TRBV19; D: .; CDR3: CASSIGEPTGELFF; DNA: TGTGCCAGTAGTATAGGGGAGCCCACCGGGGAGCTGTTTTTT
J: TRBJ2-7; size: .; length: 13; V: TRBV30; D: TRBD2; CDR3: CAWALAGAYEQYF; DNA: TGTGCCTGGGCCCTTGCGGGAGCCTACGAGCAGTACTTC
J: TRBJ2-7; size: .; length: 13; V: TRBV6-6; D: TRBD1; CDR3: CASSAQGAIQQYF; DNA: TGTGCCAGCAGCGCACAGGGGGCGATCCAGCAGTACTTC
J: TRBJ2-1; size: .; length: 13; V: TRBV7-7; D: TRBD1; CDR3: CASSLGQNNEQFF; DNA: TGTGCTAGCAGCCTGGGACAGAACAATGAGCAGTTCTTC
J: TRBJ2-5; size: once; length: 12; V: TRBV5-1; D: .; CDR3: CASSYPPETQYF; DNA: TGCGCCAGCAGCTATCCTCCCGAGACCCAGTACTTC
J: TRBJ2-2; size: .; length: 16; V: TRBV5-1; D: .; CDR3: CASSPTSGVGTGELFF; DNA: TGCGCCAGCAGCCCGACATCGGGAGTGGGGACCGGGGAGCTGTTTTTT
J: TRBJ2-4; size: .; length: 14; V: TRBV9; D: TRBD2; CDR3: CASSVGLAGDIQYF; DNA: TGTGCCAGCAGCGTGGGACTAGCGGGAGACATTCAGTACTTC
J: TRBJ2-7; size: once; length: 15; V: TRBV7-2; D: .; CDR3: CASSRSSTVTYEQYF; DNA: TGTGCCAGCAGCCGCTCCTCCACGGTAACCTACGAGCAGTACTTC
J: TRBJ1-4; size: .; length: 15; V: TRBV6-5; D: TRBD1; CDR3: CASSDRTGGAEKLFF; DNA: TGTGCCAGCAGCGATAGGACAGGGGGCGCGGAGAAACTGTTTTTT
J: TRBJ1-3; size: once; length: 16; V: TRBV9; D: TRBD1; CDR3: CASSVGGDSLGNTIYF; DNA: TGTGCCAGCAGCGTAGGTGGGGACAGCCTGGGAAACACCATATATTTT
J: TRBJ1-3; size: .; length: 15; V: TRBV28; D: .; CDR3: CASSLSTTAGNTIYF; DNA: TGTGCCAGCAGTTTATCGACAACAGCTGGAAACACCATATATTTT
J: TRBJ1-1; size: .; length: 17; V: TRBV21-1; D: .; CDR3: CASSKDSTAPMDTEAFF; DNA: TGTGCCAGCAGCAAAGATTCGACAGCTCCTATGGACACTGAAGCTTTCTTT
J: TRBJ1-1; size: .; length: 13; V: TRBV11-2; D: TRBD1; CDR3: CASSLDYRGQAFF; DNA: TGTGCCAGCAGCTTAGATTACAGGGGGCAAGCTTTCTTT
J: TRBJ2-3; size: once; length: 15; V: TRBV5-6; D: TRBD1; CDR3: CASSETGANTDTQYF; DNA: TGTGCCAGCAGCGAAACAGGGGCGAACACAGATACGCAGTATTTT
J: TRBJ1-6; size: .; length: 15; V: TRBV19; D: .; CDR3: CASSIGGGVNSPLHF; DNA: TGTGCCAGTAGTATAGGAGGGGGAGTAAATTCACCCCTCCACTTT
J: TRBJ1-4; size: .; length: 14; V: TRBV6-6; D: TRBD1; CDR3: CASSSGTANEKLFF; DNA: TGTGCCAGCAGTTCCGGGACAGCTAATGAAAAACTGTTTTTT
J: TRBJ2-1; size: .; length: 14; V: TRBV7-3; D: .; CDR3: CASSSPGSHNEQFF; DNA: TGTGCCAGCAGCTCACCGGGATCTCATAATGAGCAGTTCTTC
J: TRBJ1-1; size: many; length: 14; V: TRBV28; D: .; CDR3: CASSSAGLSTEAFF; DNA: TGTGCCAGCAGTTCGGCGGGGTTGAGCACTGAAGCTTTCTTT
J: TRBJ2-1; size: .; length: 15; V: TRBV19; D: .; CDR3: CASSIERYSYNEQFF; DNA: TGTGCCAGTAGTATTGAGCGGTACTCCTACAATGAGCAGTTCTTC
J: TRBJ2-5; size: .; length: 14; V: TRBV2; D: .; CDR3: CASSERRPAETQYF; DNA: TGTGCCAGCAGTGAAAGGAGGCCGGCAGAGACCCAGTACTTC
J: TRBJ2-7; size: .; length: 13; V: TRBV27; D: .; CDR3: CASSRDTRYEQYF; DNA: TGTGCCAGCAGCCGGGACACACGCTACGAGCAGTACTTC
J: TRBJ1-1; size: .; length: 16; V: TRBV27; D: .; CDR3: CASRPWGEGMNTEAFF; DNA: TGTGCCAGCAGACCCTGGGGGGAGGGCATGAACACTGAAGCTTTCTTT
J: TRBJ2-4; size: once; length: 15; V: TRBV2; D: TRBD1; CDR3: CASSRDSQAKNIQYF; DNA: TGTGCCAGCAGCCGGGACAGTCAAGCCAAAAACATTCAGTACTTC
J: TRBJ1-2; size: .; length: 15; V: TRBV28; D: TRBD1; CDR3: CASSILQGPAYGYTF; DNA: TGTGCCAGCAGTATCCTACAGGGGCCCGCCTATGGCTACACCTTC
J: TRBJ2-7; size: .; length: 15; V: TRBV4-3; D: .; CDR3: CASSQERRSSYEQYF; DNA: TGCGCCAGCAGCCAAGAACGGCGGAGCTCCTACGAGCAGTACTTC
J: TRBJ2-5; size: .; length: 14; V: TRBV30; D: .; CDR3: CAWIDLGGQETQYF; DNA: TGTGCCTGGATTGATCTGGGGGGCCAAGAGACCCAGTACTTC
J: TRBJ1-2; size: .; length: 16; V: TRBV3-1/TRBV3-2; D: .; CDR3: CASSPRGILGNYGYTF; DNA: TGTGCCAGCAGCCCCCGGGGGATCCTAGGGAACTATGGCTACACCTTC
J: TRBJ2-7; size: once; length: 16; V: TRBV7-2; D: TRBD2; CDR3: CASSSRGSGGANEQYF; DNA: TGTGCCAGCAGCTCCCGGGGAAGCGGGGGGGCCAACGAGCAGTACTTC
J: TRBJ2-7; size: .; length: 14; V: TRBV11-3; D: TRBD1; CDR3: CASSRTDRGYEQYF; DNA: TGTGCCAGCAGTCGAACGGACAGGGGCTACGAGCAGTACTTC
J: TRBJ1-3; size: .; length: 15; V: TRBV5-1; D: TRBD1; CDR3: CASSPGQGPGNTIYF; DNA: TGCGCCAGCAGCCCCGGACAGGGACCGGGAAACACCATATATTTT
J: TRBJ2-3; size: .; length: 17; V: TRBV3-1/TRBV3-2; D: TRBD2; CDR3: CASSQKRLAGHTDTQYF; DNA: TGTGCCAGCAGCCAGAAGAGACTAGCGGGGCACACAGATACGCAGTATTTT
J: TRBJ2-7; size: .; length: 12; V: TRBV2; D: .; CDR3: CASSFNSPEVNF; DNA: TGTGCCAGCAGTTTCAATTCCCCGGAGGTTAACTTC
J: TRBJ2-1; size: once; length: 18; V: TRBV7-2; D: TRBD2; CDR3: CASSLEGVRAGGSNEQFF; DNA: TGTGCCAGCAGCTTAGAGGGGGTGAGAGCGGGAGGTAGCAATGAGCAGTTCTTC
J: TRBJ2-1; size: .; length: 14; V: TRBV3-1/TRBV3-2; D: .; CDR3: CASSQGHRYNEQFF; DNA: TGTGCCAGCAGCCAAGGTCACAGGTACAATGAGCAGTTCTTC
J: TRBJ1-2; size: .; length: 17; V: TRBV2; D: TRBD1; CDR3: CASSATGTDNAGYGYTF; DNA: TGTGCCAGCAGTGCGACCGGGACAGACAACGCGGGGTATGGCTACACCTTC
J: TRBJ2-5; size: .; length: 15; V: TRBV7-8; D: .; CDR3: CASSLVTGGLETQYF; DNA: TGTGCCAGCAGCTTAGTGACAGGAGGTTTGGAGACCCAGTACTTC
J: TRBJ2-1; size: .; length: 15; V: TRBV5-4; D: TRBD2; CDR3: CASSLAGGGASEQFF; DNA: TGTGCCAGCAGCTTGGCGGGCGGGGGGGCCTCTGAGCAGTTCTTC
J: TRBJ1-6; size: .; length: 18; V: TRBV7-7; D: TRBD1; CDR3: CASSGPGGRGSYNSPLHF; DNA: TGTGCTAGCAGCGGTCCAGGGGGCAGAGGATCCTATAATTCACCCCTCCACTTT
J: TRBJ1-1; size: .; length: 15; V: TRBV6-2/TRBV6-3; D: .; CDR3: CASSPPQGIAGEAFF; DNA: TGTGCCAGCAGCCCCCCACAGGGAATTGCGGGTGAAGCTTTCTTT
J: TRBJ1-4; size: once; length: 14; V: TRBV30; D: .; CDR3: CAWSVGAAAKKLFF; DNA: TGTGCCTGGAGTGTAGGGGCCGCGGCGAAAAAACTGTTTTTT
J: TRBJ2-7; size: .; length: 15; V: TRBV18; D: TRBD2; CDR3: CASSPRTSGSYEQYF; DNA: TGTGCCAGCTCACCCCGGACTAGCGGGAGTTACGAGCAGTACTTC
J: TRBJ1-5; size: .; length: 15; V: TRBV27; D: .; CDR3: CASSPGTISNQPQHF; DNA: TGTGCCAGCAGTCCAGGGACAATTAGCAATCAGCCCCAGCATTTT
J: TRBJ1-1; size: .; length: 14; V: TRBV5-1; D: .; CDR3: CASSLYNMNTEAFF; DNA: TGCGCCAGCAGCTTGTACAACATGAACACTGAAGCTTTCTTT
J: TRBJ2-7; size: once; length: 15; V: TRBV11-3; D: TRBD2; CDR3: CASSLSGGNVHEQYF; DNA: TGTGCCAGCAGCTTATCCGGGGGGAACGTACACGAGCAGTACTTC
J: TRBJ2-3; size: .; length: 15; V: TRBV6-5; D: .; CDR3: CASRMDSQSTDTQYF; DNA: TGTGCCAGCAGGATGGACAGCCAAAGCACAGATACGCAGTATTTT
J: TRBJ2-3; size: .; length: 14; V: TRBV7-2; D: .; CDR3: CASSVAYSTDTQYF; DNA: TGTGCCAGCAGCGTAGCGTATAGCACAGATACGCAGTATTTT
J: TRBJ2-3; size: .; length: 17; V: TRBV11-3; D: TRBD2; CDR3: CASSLGLAGGVPDTQYF; DNA: TGTGCCAGCAGCTTGGGACTAGCGGGGGGTGTCCCAGATACGCAGTATTTT
J: TRBJ2-5; size: .; length: 14; V: TRBV24-1; D: .; CDR3: CATSDTRDQETQYF; DNA: TGTGCCACCAGTGATACCCGGGACCAAGAGACCCAGTACTTC
J: TRBJ2-5; size: .; length: 16; V: TRBV5-1; D: TRBD2; CDR3: CASSLALGGGRETQYF; DNA: TGCGCCAGCAGCTTGGCCCTGGGCGGGGGGCGAGAGACCCAGTACTTC